The present T cell receptor (beta chain) was sequenced within a study of TIL therapy for anti-PD-1-resistant metastatic lung cancer. Indicated time point: pre-treatment sample, taken before nivolumab and TIL therapy. Tumor tissue came from excised metastases, mostly pleural nodules or supraclavicular lymph nodes. The immunoSEQ assay was v3. Here immunoSEQ multiplex PCR was the method, and the copy in TCRdb shows in-frame clones only, minus some. The sample contains approximately 95,000 clones, about two thirds of which appear only once. This clone was seen at least ten times. CDR1 SGHRS and CDR2 YFSETQ come from the germline V gene. The CDR3 is 15 amino acids. Trimming took 4 bases from V and 4 from J; bases not matched to a gene: 7.

This material consisted of tumor tissue, taken at baseline. The receptor comes from a person between 30 and 79 years old with non-small cell lung cancer. This chain links TRBV5-1 with TRBJ1-4; 7 bases match TRBD1. CDR3 sequence: CASSTYGTDNEKLFF. The CDR3 DNA is TGCGCCAGCAGCACCTACGGGACAGATAATGAAAAACTGTTTTTT.